This entry lists 25 T cell receptor beta chains sequenced from one sample in a study of T cell changes during pregnancy in multiple sclerosis. Using immunoSEQ multiplex PCR, the repertoire was profiled, and TCRdb retains in-frame clones only, with some absent. The table includes approximately 68,000 clones, 91% detected once. The sample consisted of peripheral blood, taken in the third trimester of pregnancy. Receptors were obtained from a female donor in good health, enrolled as a control in a pregnancy study.

The chain joins TRBV5-1 to TRBJ2-6; the D is unclear. CDR1 and CDR2 (germline): SGHRS, YFSETQ. The CDR3 has 16 amino acids. The ends were cut back, 5 bases at V and 0 bases at J, with 12 bases in the middle. The CDR3 protein is CASRALGPSGANVLTF. In nucleotides, the CDR3 is TGCGCCAGCAGGGCCCTTGGGCCCTCTGGGGCCAACGTCCTGACTTTC.

V and J are TRBV6-1 and TRBJ2-5; 13 bases are a match to TRBD2. V lost 3 bases and J lost 4; bases outside the gene matches: 8. CDR1 is MNHNS and CDR2 is SASEGT in the germline V gene. The CDR3 totals 17 residues. The CDR3 region is CASSDRTGLAGSETQYF. In nucleotides, the CDR3 is TGTGCCAGCAGTGATCGAACGGGACTAGCGGGGTCAGAGACCCAGTACTTC.

V is TRBV6-5 and J is TRBJ1-2; 12 bases fit TRBD1. V was clipped by 6 bases and J by 6 bases; unmatched bases: 8. The CDR3 covers 15 residues. The V gene's germline CDR1 is MNHEY and CDR2 SVGAGI. CDR3 sequence (DNA): TGTGCCAGCAGGCTTCCGGGACAGGGGGCGGATGGCTACACCTTC. Its protein is CASRLPGQGADGYTF.

This sequence joins TRBV4-3 and TRBJ2-1, with 10 positions matching TRBD1. There are 16 residues in the CDR3. In germline, CDR1 is LGHNA, CDR2 YSLEER. After removal of 1 base from V and 8 bases from J, the junction contained 8 bases not matched to a gene. The CDR3 is CASSQGRDRGGDEQFF. CDR3 nucleotides: TGCGCCAGCAGCCAAGGGAGGGACAGGGGAGGCGATGAGCAGTTCTTC.

J is TRBJ2-1 and V is TRBV11-3; 9 nucleotides match TRBD1. The CDR3 spans 15 residues. V was pared by 5 bases and J by 6 bases, with 8 bases of the junction left unmatched. Looked up from germline, CDR1 is SGHNT and CDR2 is YENEEA. CDR3 bases: TGTGCCAGCAGCCCAAACAGGGGGCTCGGCAATGAGCAGTTCTTC. Translated, it gives CASSPNRGLGNEQFF.

Here the CDR3 DNA reads TGTGCCAGCAGCTTAGATCCCACGGCCTACGAGCAGTACTTC. It is translated as CASSLDPTAYEQYF. The rearrangement uses TRBV11-2 and TRBJ2-7; D ambiguous. Trimming cost V 0 bases and J 2 bases, with 8 bases left between them. The CDR3 loop spans 14 amino acids. CDR1 and CDR2 from the germline V gene are SGHAT and FQNNGV.

V and J are TRBV27 and TRBJ2-2; the match to TRBD2 covers 12 bases. V dropped 5 bases and J dropped 6; count of bases not matched to a gene: 7. This CDR3 is 16 amino acids long. Germline CDR1 and CDR2: MNHEY and SMNVEV (reference sequence). The CDR3 DNA reads as TGTGCCAGCAGTGCCCTCGGACTAGCGGGGTCCGGGGAGCTGTTTTTT. Protein: CASSALGLAGSGELFF.

The rearrangement links TRBV7-8 to TRBJ1-1; 8 bases align to TRBD1. Germline V gene data show CDR1 as SGHVS and CDR2 as FQNEAQ. Trimming at V came to 4 bases and at J to 6 bases, leaving 10 bases not matched to a gene. The CDR3 contains 15 residues. The CDR3 region has the DNA TGTGCCAGCAGCTCGGGACAGGCCGGGTCAGCTGAAGCTTTCTTT. Translation: CASSSGQAGSAEAFF.

This clone occurred a few times. Other nucleotide sequences from this sample produce the same CDR3. J is TRBJ1-1 and V is TRBV9; TRBD1 agrees at 8 bases. Germline V gives CDR1 SGDLS, CDR2 YYNGEE. Trimming took 3 bases from V and 0 from J; bases not matched to a gene: 1. The CDR3 extends over 14 amino acids. CDR3 amino acids: CASSDRGLNTEAFF. CDR3 in DNA: TGTGCCAGCAGCGACAGGGGGTTGAACACTGAAGCTTTCTTT.

This rearrangement joins TRBV6-5 to TRBJ1-4; 7 positions agree with TRBD1. The CDR3 runs to 14 residues. Unmatched junction bases numbered 10, after V lost 8 bases and J lost 7 bases. The germline CDR1 and CDR2 sequences are MNHEY and SVGAGI. CDR3 sequence: CASGRGGGGEKLFF. CDR3 nucleotide sequence: TGTGCCAGCGGCAGAGGAGGGGGCGGTGAAAAACTGTTTTTT.

The chain couples TRBV27 to TRBJ1-1, with 10 bases fitting TRBD1. The CDR3 is 15 residues long. The germline CDR1 and CDR2 sequences are MNHEY and SMNVEV (reference sequence). J lost 0 bases, V lost 5 bases, and 3 bases had no gene match. CDR3 loop: CASSRDRGLNTEAFF. DNA for the CDR3: TGTGCCAGCAGTCGGGACAGGGGCCTGAACACTGAAGCTTTCTTT.

This chain links TRBV6-1 with TRBJ2-5; D not certain. This CDR3 contains 14 residues. V dropped 7 bases and J dropped 5 bases, with 17 bases sitting between them. The V gene's germline CDR1 is MNHNS and CDR2 SASEGT. The CDR3 DNA reads TGTGCCAGCATCCTATGGGCCGTTCTGGAGACCCAGTACTTC. Its translation is CASILWAVLETQYF.

The V gene is TRBV7-2, the J gene TRBJ2-3; 7 bases fit TRBD2. Germline CDR1 SGHTA, CDR2 FQGNSA. The CDR3 totals 15 residues. Trimming at V came to 5 bases and at J to 4 bases, leaving 9 bases not matched to a gene. CDR3: CASSLTRLAADTQYF. The CDR3 coding sequence is TGTGCCAGCAGCCTCACGCGACTAGCAGCAGATACGCAGTATTTT.

This clone has only one observation. The chain is built from TRBV18 and TRBJ2-7, with a tentative D call TRBD2 (6 bases). Germline V gives CDR1 KGHSH, CDR2 LQKENI. Trimming pared 3 bases from V and 2 bases from J, leaving 14 bases between. The CDR3 extends over 15 amino acids. CDR3 sequence reads: CASSPGAGFPYEQYF. DNA for the CDR3: TGTGCCAGCTCACCTGGTGCGGGGTTCCCCTACGAGCAGTACTTC.

This sequence joins TRBV5-1 and TRBJ2-1; 9 bases are shared with TRBD2. Germline V lookup: CDR1 SGHRS, CDR2 YFSETQ. There are 18 residues in the CDR3. Trimming at V came to 4 bases and at J to 1 base, leaving 12 bases not matched to a gene. This chain's CDR3 is CASSPSGRPLSSYNEQFF. Here the CDR3 DNA reads TGCGCCAGCAGCCCGAGCGGGAGGCCTCTTTCTTCCTACAATGAGCAGTTCTTC.

V gene TRBV25-1 combines with J gene TRBJ1-2, with D unresolved. V lost 2 bases, J lost 7 bases, and 17 bases lay in between. The CDR3 length is 15 residues. Germline CDR1 reads MGHDK; CDR2 reads SYGVNS. CDR3: CASSERAPGIGGYTF. The CDR3 nucleotides read TGTGCCAGCAGTGAAAGAGCTCCAGGAATCGGTGGCTACACCTTC.

The rearrangement uses TRBV4-1 and TRBJ2-3; the D gene is possibly TRBD2 (5 bases). V was trimmed by 1 base and J by 4 bases, leaving 18 bases between them. Germline lookup yields CDR1 MGHRA and CDR2 YSYEKL. The CDR3 is 17 amino acids. The CDR3 reads CASSQATGPYGADTQYF. The CDR3 DNA sequence: TGCGCCAGCAGCCAAGCGACTGGTCCTTACGGGGCAGATACGCAGTATTTT.

The chain links TRBV10-3 to TRBJ1-5, with D possibly being TRBD1 (6 bases). Germline CDR1 ENHRY, CDR2 SYGVKD. The CDR3 consists of 15 residues. V shed 5 bases and J shed 6 bases, with 17 bases lying between them. The CDR3 is CAISSTGNSGQPQHF. Written as DNA, the CDR3 is TGTGCCATCAGTTCCACAGGGAATTCGGGTCAGCCCCAGCATTTT.

This clone was seen once. The CDR3 sequence: CASRLTGSNEKLFF. The CDR3, as DNA: TGTGCCAGTAGATTAACAGGGTCAAATGAAAAACTGTTTTTT. This chain uses TRBV19 with TRBJ1-4; a weak D match, TRBD1 (6 bases). The CDR3 totals 14 residues. Looked up from germline, CDR1 is LNHDA and CDR2 is SQIVND (reference sequence). V lost 6 bases to trimming and J lost 5 bases, with 13 bases between them.

V gene TRBV28 combines with J gene TRBJ2-4; 11 bases map to TRBD2. In germline, CDR1 is MDHEN, CDR2 SYDVKM. V gave up 1 base and J gave up 7 bases; unmatched junction bases: 3. The CDR3 contains 15 residues. In nucleotides, the CDR3 is TGTGCCAGCAGTTTATCGGCTAGCGGGAGGAACATTCAGTACTTC. Its translation: CASSLSASGRNIQYF.

This sequence joins TRBV28 and TRBJ2-7; D is perhaps TRBD1 (6 bases). V was cut by 2 bases and J by 3 bases, with 8 bases left in between. CDR3 length: 13 amino acids. Germline CDR1 is MDHEN and CDR2 is SYDVKM. The CDR3 sequence: CASSLPTGYEQYF. The CDR3 nucleotides read TGTGCCAGCAGTTTACCGACAGGCTACGAGCAGTACTTC.

The V gene is TRBV19, the J gene TRBJ1-2; D is ambiguous. Trimming cost V 7 bases and J 4 bases, with 10 bases left between them. Germline CDR1 and CDR2: LNHDA and SQIVND (reference sequence). CDR3 length: 12 residues. CDR3 region: CASTEGSYGYTF. CDR3 sequence (DNA): TGTGCCAGTACAGAGGGATCCTATGGCTACACCTTC.

The chain employs TRBV5-1 and TRBJ2-7, with 7 bases lining up with TRBD2. This CDR3 has 13 amino acids. V was clipped by 4 bases and J by 7 bases; unmatched bases: 8. Germline values: CDR1 SGHRS, CDR2 YFSETQ. Here the CDR3 DNA reads TGCGCCAGCAGCCCCCTGGGGGGGAGGGAGCAGTACTTC. Residues: CASSPLGGREQYF.

The V gene is TRBV7-2, the J gene TRBJ2-1, with 9 bases lining up with TRBD2. CDR3 size: 15 residues. From germline, CDR1 is SGHTA and CDR2 FQGNSA. The J segment lost 2 bases and the V segment lost 5 bases, leaving 4 bases of the junction unmatched. The CDR3 protein is CASSQSGGPYNEQFF. For the CDR3, the DNA is TGTGCCAGCAGCCAAAGCGGGGGGCCCTACAATGAGCAGTTCTTC.

This chain joins TRBV28 and TRBJ2-3; unclear D gene. Trimming left V 2 bases short and J 5 bases short, with 2 bases between. The CDR3 spans 11 residues. Germline V CDR1 and CDR2: MDHEN, SYDVKM. Here the CDR3 reads CASSLQDTQYF. The CDR3 DNA sequence: TGTGCCAGCAGTTTACAAGATACGCAGTATTTT.